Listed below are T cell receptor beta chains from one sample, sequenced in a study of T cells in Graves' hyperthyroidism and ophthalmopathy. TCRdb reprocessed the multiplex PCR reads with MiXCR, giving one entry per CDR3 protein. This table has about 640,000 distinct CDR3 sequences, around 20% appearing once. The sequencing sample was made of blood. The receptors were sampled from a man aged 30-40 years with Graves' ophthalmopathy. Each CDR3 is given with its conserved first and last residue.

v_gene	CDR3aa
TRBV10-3	CAISEERSWTEAFF
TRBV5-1	CASSLSPSGRESPYEQYF
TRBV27	CASSLSMGRSGEETQYF
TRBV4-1	CASSQGGLEASGSGEQFF
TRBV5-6	CASSTAPLARTDTQYF
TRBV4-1	CASSQNRDNTGELFF
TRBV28	CASSPDRGQSAFF
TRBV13	CASSKGGLNQPQHF
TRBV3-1	CASGTGSRSGNTIYF
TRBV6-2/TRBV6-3	CASSYSGGRAYEQYF
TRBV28	CASSLSRGQVRYGYTF
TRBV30	CAERRQGTYEQYF
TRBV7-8	CASSLAPILAGGHTGELFF
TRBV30	CAWSAVWHSPYEQHF
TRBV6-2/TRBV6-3	CASSYATSGRAGDTQYF
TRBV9	CASSPGGEMGEQYF
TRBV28	CASRTQGEAYGYTF
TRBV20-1	CSARDGAPWEQYF
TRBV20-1	CSARLPEAGTEQYF
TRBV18	CASSPGLAGVGTDTQYF